This T cell receptor beta chain stems from a study of blood T cells in healthy people across ages. Study-wide results and limits: A strong correlation between TCR beta diversity and naive T cell percentage was seen. Higher diversity and more naive CD4+ cells were features of long-lived donors, compared to aged donors.

On this clonotype: What it binds is unknown.

V lost 5 bases and J lost 7, with 17 bases in between. Germline V CDR1 and CDR2: SGHTA, FQGNSA. This CDR3 comprises 15 residues. A sample-barcoded 5' primer and a J-beta primer mix were used in a second PCR of roughly 7 to 11 cycles. Via MiXCR, TCRdb re-called the 5' RACE reads, giving one row per CDR3 protein. The table records around 1,000,000 distinct CDR3 sequences, 35% to 40% of them present only once. The source is a man aged 18 to 29 in good health. This chain joins TRBV7-2 and TRBJ1-4; D perhaps matches TRBD1 (5 bases). Sequenced sample: blood. The DNA for the CDR3 is TGTGCCAGCAGCCCAAGGGGACCGTCGGGTGAAAAACTGTTTTTT. Its protein product is CASSPRGPSGEKLFF.